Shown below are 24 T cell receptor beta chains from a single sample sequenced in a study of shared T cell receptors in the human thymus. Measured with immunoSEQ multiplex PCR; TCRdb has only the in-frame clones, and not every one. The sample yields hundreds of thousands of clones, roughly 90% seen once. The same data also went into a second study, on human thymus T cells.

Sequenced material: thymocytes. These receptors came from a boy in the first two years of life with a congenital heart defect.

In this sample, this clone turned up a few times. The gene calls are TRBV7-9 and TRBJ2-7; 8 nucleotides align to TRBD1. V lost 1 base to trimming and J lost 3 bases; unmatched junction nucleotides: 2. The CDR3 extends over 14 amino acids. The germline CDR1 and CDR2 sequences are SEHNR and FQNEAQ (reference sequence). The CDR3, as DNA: TGTGCCAGCAGCTTAGTACAGGGGGTCTACGAGCAGTACTTC. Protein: CASSLVQGVYEQYF.

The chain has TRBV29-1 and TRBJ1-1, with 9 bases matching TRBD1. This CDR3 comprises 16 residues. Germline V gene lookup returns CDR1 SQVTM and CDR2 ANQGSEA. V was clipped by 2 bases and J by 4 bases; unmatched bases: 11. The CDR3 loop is CSVEPNPDRGVTEAFF. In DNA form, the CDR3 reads TGCAGCGTTGAACCTAACCCGGACAGGGGAGTCACTGAAGCTTTCTTT.

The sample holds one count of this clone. The CDR3 sequence is CSVVWGREGSSGRRETQYF. The CDR3 nucleotides read TGCAGCGTTGTTTGGGGCAGGGAGGGTTCTAGCGGGAGAAGGGAGACCCAGTACTTC. J is TRBJ2-5 and V is TRBV29-1; 10 positions match TRBD2. The trim removed 4 bases at V and 5 bases at J, leaving 22 bases unmatched. Germline CDR1 and CDR2: SQVTM and ANQGSEA. The CDR3 is 19 residues long. Using reference TRBV29-1 and TRBJ2-5 for the parts outside the CDR3, the full variable domain is SAVISQKPSRDICQRGTSLTIQCQVDSQVTMMFWYRQQPGQSLTLIATANQGSEATYESGFVIDKFPISRPNLTFSTLTVSNMSPEDSSIYLCSVVWGREGSSGRRETQYFGPGTRLLVL.

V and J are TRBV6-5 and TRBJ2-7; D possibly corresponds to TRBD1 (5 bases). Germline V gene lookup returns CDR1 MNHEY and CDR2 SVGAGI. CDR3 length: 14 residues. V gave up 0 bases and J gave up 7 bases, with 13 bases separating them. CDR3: CASSYSGRVGEQYF. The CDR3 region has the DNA TGTGCCAGCAGTTACTCGGGCAGGGTGGGTGAGCAGTACTTC.

CDR3 sequence: CASSVDQTGVTEAFF. As DNA, the CDR3 is TGTGCCAGCAGCGTAGACCAGACGGGGGTTACTGAAGCTTTCTTT. V and J are TRBV9 and TRBJ1-1; D may be TRBD1 (5 bases). The CDR3 extends over 15 amino acids. Germline values: CDR1 SGDLS, CDR2 YYNGEE. Deletions cut 0 bases from V and 5 bases from J, with 14 bases between. The full variable domain, its missing parts supplied by reference TRBV9 and TRBJ1-1, is DSGVTQTPKHLITATGQRVTLRCSPRSGDLSVYWYQQSLDQGLQFLIQYYNGEERAKGNILERFSAQQFPDLHSELNLSSLELGDSALYFCASSVDQTGVTEAFFGQGTRLTVV.

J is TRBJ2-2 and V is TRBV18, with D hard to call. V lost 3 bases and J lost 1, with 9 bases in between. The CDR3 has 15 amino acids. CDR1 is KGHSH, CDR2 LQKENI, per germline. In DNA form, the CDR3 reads TGTGCCAGCTCACCTCTTACAGAGAACACCGGGGAGCTGTTTTTT. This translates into CASSPLTENTGELFF.

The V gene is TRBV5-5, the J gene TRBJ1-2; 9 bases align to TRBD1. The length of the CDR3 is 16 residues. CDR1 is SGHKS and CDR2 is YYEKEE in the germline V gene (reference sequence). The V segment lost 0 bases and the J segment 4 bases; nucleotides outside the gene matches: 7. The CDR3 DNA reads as TGTGCCAGCAGCTTGGCCGGACAGGGGATGTCCTATGGCTACACCTTC. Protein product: CASSLAGQGMSYGYTF.

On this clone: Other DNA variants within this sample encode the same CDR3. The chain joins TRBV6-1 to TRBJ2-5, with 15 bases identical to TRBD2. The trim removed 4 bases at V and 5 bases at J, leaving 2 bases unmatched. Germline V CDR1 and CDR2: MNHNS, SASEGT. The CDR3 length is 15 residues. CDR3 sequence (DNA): TGTGCCAGCAGTGGCGGGACTAGCGGGAGGGAGACCCAGTACTTC. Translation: CASSGGTSGRETQYF.

The CDR3 DNA reads as TGTGCCACCAGCAGAGATAGTCGGTTAGCGGGAGTCAAAAACTACGAGCAGTACTTC. As protein: CATSRDSRLAGVKNYEQYF. The gene calls are TRBV15 and TRBJ2-7, with 9 bases identical to TRBD2. Germline loops: CDR1 LNHNV, CDR2 YYDKDF (reference sequence). This CDR3 has 19 amino acids. Losses at the gene ends were 0 bases for V and 3 bases for J; bases not matched to a gene: 15.

The CDR3 coding sequence is TGTGCCGCGGGCGTTAACTATGGCTACACCTTC. Translated: CAAGVNYGYTF. V and J are TRBV28 and TRBJ1-2, with D uncertain. Germline V gene data show CDR1 as MDHEN and CDR2 as SYDVKM. The CDR3 has 11 amino acids. The V and J ends lost 11 bases and 1 base respectively, with 8 bases between them.

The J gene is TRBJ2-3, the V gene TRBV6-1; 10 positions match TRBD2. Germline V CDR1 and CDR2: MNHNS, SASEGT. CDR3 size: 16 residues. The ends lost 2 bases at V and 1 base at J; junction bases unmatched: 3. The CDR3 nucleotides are TGTGCCAGCAGTGAATGGCTAGCGGGAGGCACAGATACGCAGTATTTT. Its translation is CASSEWLAGGTDTQYF.

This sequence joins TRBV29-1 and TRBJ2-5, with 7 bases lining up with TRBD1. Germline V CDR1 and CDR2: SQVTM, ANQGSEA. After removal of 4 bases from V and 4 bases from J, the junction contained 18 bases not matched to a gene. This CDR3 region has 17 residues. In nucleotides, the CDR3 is TGCAGCGTTGGACAGGGATGGGCTTTTGGGCGGGCAGAGACCCAGTACTTC. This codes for CSVGQGWAFGRAETQYF. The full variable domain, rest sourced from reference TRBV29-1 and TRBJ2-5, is SAVISQKPSRDICQRGTSLTIQCQVDSQVTMMFWYRQQPGQSLTLIATANQGSEATYESGFVIDKFPISRPNLTFSTLTVSNMSPEDSSIYLCSVGQGWAFGRAETQYFGPGTRLLVL.

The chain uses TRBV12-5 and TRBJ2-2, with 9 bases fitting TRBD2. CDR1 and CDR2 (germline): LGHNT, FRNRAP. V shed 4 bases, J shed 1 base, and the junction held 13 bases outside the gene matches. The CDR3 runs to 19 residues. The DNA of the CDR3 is TGTGCTAGTGGTTCCCATGCGGGAGGGCCTGGCGGGAACACCGGGGAGCTGTTTTTT. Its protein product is CASGSHAGGPGGNTGELFF.

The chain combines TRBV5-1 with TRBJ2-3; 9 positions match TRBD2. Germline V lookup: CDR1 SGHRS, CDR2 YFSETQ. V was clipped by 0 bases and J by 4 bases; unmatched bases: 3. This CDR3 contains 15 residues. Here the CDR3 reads CASSLVLAGPDTQYF. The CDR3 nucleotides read TGCGCCAGCAGCTTGGTTCTAGCGGGGCCAGATACGCAGTATTTT.

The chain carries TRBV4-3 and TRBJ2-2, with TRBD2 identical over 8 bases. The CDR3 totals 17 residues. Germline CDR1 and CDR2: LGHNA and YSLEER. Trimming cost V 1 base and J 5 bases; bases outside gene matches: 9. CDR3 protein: CASSQGVLAGKTGELFF. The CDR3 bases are TGCGCCAGCAGCCAAGGGGTTTTAGCGGGGAAGACCGGGGAGCTGTTTTTT.

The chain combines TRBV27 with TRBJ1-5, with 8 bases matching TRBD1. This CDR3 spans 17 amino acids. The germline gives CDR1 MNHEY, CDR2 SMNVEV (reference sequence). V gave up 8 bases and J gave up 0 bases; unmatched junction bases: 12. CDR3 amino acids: CASCPGTGPISNQPQHF. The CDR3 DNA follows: TGTGCCAGCTGCCCGGGGACAGGTCCTATTAGCAATCAGCCCCAGCATTTT.

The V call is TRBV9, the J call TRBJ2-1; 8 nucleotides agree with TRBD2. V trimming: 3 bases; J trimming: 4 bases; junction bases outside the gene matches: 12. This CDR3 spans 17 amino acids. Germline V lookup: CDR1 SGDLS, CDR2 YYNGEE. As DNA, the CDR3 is TGTGCCAGCAGCGGGCGGGGGGAGCGGGAGAGTTACAATGAGCAGTTCTTC. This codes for CASSGRGERESYNEQFF. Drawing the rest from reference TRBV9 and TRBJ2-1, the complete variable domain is DSGVTQTPKHLITATGQRVTLRCSPRSGDLSVYWYQQSLDQGLQFLIQYYNGEERAKGNILERFSAQQFPDLHSELNLSSLELGDSALYFCASSGRGERESYNEQFFGPGTRLTVL.

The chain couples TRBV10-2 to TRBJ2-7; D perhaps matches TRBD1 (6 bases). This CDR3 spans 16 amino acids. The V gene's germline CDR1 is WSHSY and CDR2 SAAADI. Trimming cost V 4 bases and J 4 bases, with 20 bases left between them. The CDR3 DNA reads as TGCGCCAGCAGTGTGGTGGGACAATCTGCTGGTTACGAGCAGTACTTC. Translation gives CASSVVGQSAGYEQYF.

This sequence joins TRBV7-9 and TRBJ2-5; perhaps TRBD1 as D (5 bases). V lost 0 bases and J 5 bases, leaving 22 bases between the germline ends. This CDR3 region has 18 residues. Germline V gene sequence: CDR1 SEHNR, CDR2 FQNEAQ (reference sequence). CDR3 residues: CASSLAREPFPTRETQYF. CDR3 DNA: TGTGCCAGCAGCTTAGCCAGGGAACCCTTCCCAACGAGGGAGACCCAGTACTTC. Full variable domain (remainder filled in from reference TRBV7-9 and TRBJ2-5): DTGVSQNPRHKITKRGQNVTFRCDPISEHNRLYWYRQTLGQGPEFLTYFQNEAQLEKSRLLSDRFSAERPKGSFSTLEIQRTEQGDSAMYLCASSLAREPFPTRETQYFGPGTRLLVL.

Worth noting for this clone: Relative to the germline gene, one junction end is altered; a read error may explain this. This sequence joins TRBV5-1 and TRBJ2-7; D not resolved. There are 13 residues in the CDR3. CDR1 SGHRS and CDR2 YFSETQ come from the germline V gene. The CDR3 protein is CASSLHDSHEQYF. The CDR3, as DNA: TGCGCCAGCAGCTTACACGACTCCCACGAGCAGTACTTC.

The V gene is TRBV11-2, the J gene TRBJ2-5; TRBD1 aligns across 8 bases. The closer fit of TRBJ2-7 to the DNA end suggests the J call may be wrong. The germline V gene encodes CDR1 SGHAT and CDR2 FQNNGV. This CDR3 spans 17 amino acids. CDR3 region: CASSKGQDGPISYEQYF. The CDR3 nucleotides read TGTGCCAGCAGCAAGGGACAGGACGGACCCATCTCCTACGAGCAGTACTTC.

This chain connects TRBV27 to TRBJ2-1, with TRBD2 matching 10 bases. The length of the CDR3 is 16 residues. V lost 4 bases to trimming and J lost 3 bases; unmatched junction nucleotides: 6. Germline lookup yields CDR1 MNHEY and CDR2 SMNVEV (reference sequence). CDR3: CASSWTEREGYNEQFF. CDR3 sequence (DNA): TGTGCCAGCAGTTGGACCGAGCGGGAGGGCTACAATGAGCAGTTCTTC.

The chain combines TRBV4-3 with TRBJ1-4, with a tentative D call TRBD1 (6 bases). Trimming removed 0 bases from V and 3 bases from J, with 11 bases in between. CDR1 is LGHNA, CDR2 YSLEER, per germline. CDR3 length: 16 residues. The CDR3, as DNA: TGCGCCAGCAGCCAAGATAGGGGACACTCTAATGAAAAACTGTTTTTT. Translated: CASSQDRGHSNEKLFF.

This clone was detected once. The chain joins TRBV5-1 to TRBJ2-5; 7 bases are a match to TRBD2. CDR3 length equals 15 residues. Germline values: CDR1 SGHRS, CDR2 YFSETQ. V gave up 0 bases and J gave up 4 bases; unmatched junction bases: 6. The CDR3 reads CASSLARPGGETQYF. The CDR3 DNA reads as TGCGCCAGCAGCTTGGCCCGGCCGGGAGGAGAGACCCAGTACTTC. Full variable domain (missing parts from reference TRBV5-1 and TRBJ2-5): KAGVTQTPRYLIKTRGQQVTLSCSPISGHRSVSWYQQTPGQGLQFLFEYFSETQRNKGNFPGRFSGRQFSNSRSEMNVSTLELGDSALYLCASSLARPGGETQYFGPGTRLLVL.